This T cell receptor (beta chain) was found in a study of cytomegalovirus exposure and HLA in healthy donors. About this clone: Its antigen is undetermined.

Findings and limits, study-wide: HLA allele associations emerged for roughly 17,000 TCR beta sequences in a later analysis, at 0.05 false discovery rate.

Germline CDR1 is SGHKS and CDR2 is YYEKEE (reference sequence). V was shortened by 4 bases and J by 6 bases, with 10 bases between the two germline ends. The CDR3 is made up of 12 amino acids. Amplification used 60 Vbeta primers and 13 Jbeta primers. This table comes from immunoSEQ multiplex PCR, and its TCRdb copy is limited to in-frame clones, with some not included. The listing contains about 160,000 clones. Healthy bone marrow donors made up the donors. The V and J genes are TRBV5-5 and TRBJ1-2, with D perhaps TRBD1 (6 bases). Sequencing input: PBMCs. This clonotype originated in a man aged 30 to 39 in good health and CMV-seronegative. The CDR3 DNA reads TGTGCCAGCAGCCCCAGGGGCCATGGCTACACCTTC. It yields the protein CASSPRGHGYTF. The entire variable domain, with the rest obtained from reference TRBV5-5 and TRBJ1-2, is as follows: DAGVTQSPTHLIKTRGQQVTLRCSPISGHKSVSWYQQVLGQGPQFIFQYYEKEERGRGNFPDRFSARQFPNYSSELNVNALLLGDSALYLCASSPRGHGYTFGSGTRLTVV.